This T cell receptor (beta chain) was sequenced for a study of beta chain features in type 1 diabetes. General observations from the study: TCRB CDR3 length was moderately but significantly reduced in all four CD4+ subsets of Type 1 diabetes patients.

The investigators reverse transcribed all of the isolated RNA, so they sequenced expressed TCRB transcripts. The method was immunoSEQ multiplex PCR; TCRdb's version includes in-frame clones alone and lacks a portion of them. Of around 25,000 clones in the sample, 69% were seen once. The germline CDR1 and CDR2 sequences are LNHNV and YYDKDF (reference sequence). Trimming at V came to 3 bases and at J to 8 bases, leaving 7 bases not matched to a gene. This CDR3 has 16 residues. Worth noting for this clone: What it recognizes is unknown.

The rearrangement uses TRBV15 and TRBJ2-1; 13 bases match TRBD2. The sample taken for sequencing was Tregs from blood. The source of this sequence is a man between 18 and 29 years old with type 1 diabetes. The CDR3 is CATSSLGLAGVYEQFF. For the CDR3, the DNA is TGTGCCACCAGCAGCCTAGGACTAGCGGGAGTCTATGAGCAGTTCTTC.